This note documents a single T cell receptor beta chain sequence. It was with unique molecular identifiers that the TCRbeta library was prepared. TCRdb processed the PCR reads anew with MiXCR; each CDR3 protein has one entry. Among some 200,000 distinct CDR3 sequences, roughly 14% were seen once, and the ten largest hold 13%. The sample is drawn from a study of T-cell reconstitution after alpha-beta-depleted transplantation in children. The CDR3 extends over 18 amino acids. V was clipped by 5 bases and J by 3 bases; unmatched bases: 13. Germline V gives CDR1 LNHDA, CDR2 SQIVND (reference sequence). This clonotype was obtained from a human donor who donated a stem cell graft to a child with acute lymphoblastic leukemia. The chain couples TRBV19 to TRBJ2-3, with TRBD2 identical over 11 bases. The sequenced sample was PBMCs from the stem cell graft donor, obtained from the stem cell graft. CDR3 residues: CASSAWGTSGSLTDTQYF. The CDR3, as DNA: TGTGCCAGTAGTGCCTGGGGTACTAGCGGGAGTCTGACAGATACGCAGTATTTT.